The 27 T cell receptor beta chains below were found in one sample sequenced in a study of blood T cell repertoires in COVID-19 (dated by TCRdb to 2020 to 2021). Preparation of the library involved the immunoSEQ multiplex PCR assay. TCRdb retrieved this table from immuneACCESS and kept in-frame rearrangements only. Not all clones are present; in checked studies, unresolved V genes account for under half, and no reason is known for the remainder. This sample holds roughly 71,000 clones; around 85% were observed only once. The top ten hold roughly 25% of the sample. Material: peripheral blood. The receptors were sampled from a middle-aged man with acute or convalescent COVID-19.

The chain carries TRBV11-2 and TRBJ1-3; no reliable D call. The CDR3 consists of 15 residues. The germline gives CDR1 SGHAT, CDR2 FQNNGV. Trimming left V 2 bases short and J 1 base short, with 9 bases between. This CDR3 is CASSLWRSSGNTIYF. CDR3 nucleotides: TGTGCCAGCAGCTTATGGAGGAGTTCTGGAAACACCATATATTTT.

CDR3 DNA sequence: TGTGCCAGTTCTACAGGGGCTGGAGAGACCCAGTACTTC. This translates into CASSTGAGETQYF. The V call is TRBV19, the J call TRBJ2-5; 7 bases match TRBD1. V gave up 8 bases and J gave up 4 bases; unmatched junction bases: 7. The length of the CDR3 is 13 residues. Germline V gives CDR1 LNHDA, CDR2 SQIVND (reference sequence).

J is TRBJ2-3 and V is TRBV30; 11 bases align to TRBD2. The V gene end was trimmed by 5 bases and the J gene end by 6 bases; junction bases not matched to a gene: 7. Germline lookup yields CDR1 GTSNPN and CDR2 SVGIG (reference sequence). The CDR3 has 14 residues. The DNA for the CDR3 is TGTGCCTGGGATTCTAGCGGGGGGAGGGATACGCAGTATTTT. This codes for CAWDSSGGRDTQYF. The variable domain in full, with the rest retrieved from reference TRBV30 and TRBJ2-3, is SQTIHQWPATLVQPVGSPLSLECTVEGTSNPNLYWYRQAAGRGLQLLFYSVGIGQISSEVPQNLSASRPQDRQFILSSKKLLLSDSGFYLCAWDSSGGRDTQYFGPGTRLTVL.

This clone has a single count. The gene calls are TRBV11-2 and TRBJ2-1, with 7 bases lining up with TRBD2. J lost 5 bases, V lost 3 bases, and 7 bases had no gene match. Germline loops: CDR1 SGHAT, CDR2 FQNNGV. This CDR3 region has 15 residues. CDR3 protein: CASSLTGGSNNEQFF. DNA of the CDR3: TGTGCCAGCAGCTTGACCGGGGGGTCGAACAATGAGCAGTTCTTC. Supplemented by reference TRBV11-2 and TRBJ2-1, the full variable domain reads EAGVAQSPRYKIIEKRQSVAFWCNPISGHATLYWYQQILGQGPKLLIQFQNNGVVDDSQLPKDRFSAERLKGVDSTLKIQPAKLEDSAVYLCASSLTGGSNNEQFFGPGTRLTVL.

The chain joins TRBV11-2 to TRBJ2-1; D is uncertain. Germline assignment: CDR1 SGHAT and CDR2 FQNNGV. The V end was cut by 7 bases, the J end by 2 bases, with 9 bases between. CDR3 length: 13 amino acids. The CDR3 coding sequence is TGTGCCAGCACCGACAACCCCTACAATGAGCAGTTCTTC. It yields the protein CASTDNPYNEQFF. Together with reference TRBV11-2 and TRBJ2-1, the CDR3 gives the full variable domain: EAGVAQSPRYKIIEKRQSVAFWCNPISGHATLYWYQQILGQGPKLLIQFQNNGVVDDSQLPKDRFSAERLKGVDSTLKIQPAKLEDSAVYLCASTDNPYNEQFFGPGTRLTVL.

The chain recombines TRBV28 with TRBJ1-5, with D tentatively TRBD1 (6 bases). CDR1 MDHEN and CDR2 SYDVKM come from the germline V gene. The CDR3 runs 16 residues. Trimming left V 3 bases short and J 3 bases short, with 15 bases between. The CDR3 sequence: CASSFSPTGYNQPQHF. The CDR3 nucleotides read TGTGCCAGCAGTTTTTCCCCGACAGGCTACAATCAGCCCCAGCATTTT. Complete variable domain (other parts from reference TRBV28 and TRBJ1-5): DVKVTQSSRYLVKRTGEKVFLECVQDMDHENMFWYRQDPGLGLRLIYFSYDVKMKEKGDIPEGYSVSREKKERFSLILESASTNQTSMYLCASSFSPTGYNQPQHFGDGTRLSIL.

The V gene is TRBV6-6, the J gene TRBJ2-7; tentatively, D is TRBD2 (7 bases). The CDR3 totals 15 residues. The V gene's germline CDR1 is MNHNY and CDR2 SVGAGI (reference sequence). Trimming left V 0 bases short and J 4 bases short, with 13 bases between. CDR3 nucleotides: TGTGCCAGCAGTTACTCGGCGGGGGCGGGATACGAGCAGTACGTC. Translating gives CASSYSAGAGYEQYV.

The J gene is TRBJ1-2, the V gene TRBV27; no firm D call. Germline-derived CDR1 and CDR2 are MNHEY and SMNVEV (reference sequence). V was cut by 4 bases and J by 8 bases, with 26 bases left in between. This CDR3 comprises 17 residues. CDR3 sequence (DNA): TGTGCCAGCAGTTCCCGAACCGGGCGGGGTTCGACTAGCGGCTACACCTTC. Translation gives CASSSRTGRGSTSGYTF.

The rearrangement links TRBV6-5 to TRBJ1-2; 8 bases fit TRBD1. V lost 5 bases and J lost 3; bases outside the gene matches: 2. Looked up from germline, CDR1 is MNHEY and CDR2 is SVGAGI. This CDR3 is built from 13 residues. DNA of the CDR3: TGTGCCAGCAGTCCACAGGGGGACTATGGCTACACCTTC. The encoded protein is CASSPQGDYGYTF.

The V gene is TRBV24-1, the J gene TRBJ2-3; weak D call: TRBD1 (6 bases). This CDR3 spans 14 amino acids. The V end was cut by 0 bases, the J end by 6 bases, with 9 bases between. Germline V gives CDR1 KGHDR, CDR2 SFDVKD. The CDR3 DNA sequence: TGTGCCACCAGTGATTTGCTCAGGGGCGATACGCAGTATTTT. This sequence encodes CATSDLLRGDTQYF.

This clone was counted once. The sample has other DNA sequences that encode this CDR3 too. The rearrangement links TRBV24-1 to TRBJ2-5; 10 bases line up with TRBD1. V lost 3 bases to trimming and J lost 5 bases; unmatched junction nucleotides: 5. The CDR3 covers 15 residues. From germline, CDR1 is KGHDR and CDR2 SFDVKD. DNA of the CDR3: TGTGCCACCAGTGATAGACAGGGGGCAGGGGAGACCCAGTACTTC. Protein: CATSDRQGAGETQYF.

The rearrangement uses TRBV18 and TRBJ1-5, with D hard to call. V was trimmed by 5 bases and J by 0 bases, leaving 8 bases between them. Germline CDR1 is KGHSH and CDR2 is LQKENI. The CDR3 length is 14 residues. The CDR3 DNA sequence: TGTGCCAGCTCAGGTCAGAATAGCAATCAGCCCCAGCATTTT. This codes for CASSGQNSNQPQHF.

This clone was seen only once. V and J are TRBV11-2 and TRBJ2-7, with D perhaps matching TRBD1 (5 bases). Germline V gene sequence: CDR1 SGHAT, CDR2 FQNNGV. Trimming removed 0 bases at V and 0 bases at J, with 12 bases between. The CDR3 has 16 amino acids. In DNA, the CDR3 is TGTGCCAGCAGCTTAGAACTCCAGGGTTACTCCTACGAGCAGTACGTC. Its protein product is CASSLELQGYSYEQYV.

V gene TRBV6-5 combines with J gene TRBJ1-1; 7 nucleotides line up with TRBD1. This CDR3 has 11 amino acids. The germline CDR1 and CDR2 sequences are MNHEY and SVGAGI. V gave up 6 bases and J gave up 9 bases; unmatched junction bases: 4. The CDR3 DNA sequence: TGTGCCAGCAGACGGGACAGAAAAGCTTTCTTT. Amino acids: CASRRDRKAFF.

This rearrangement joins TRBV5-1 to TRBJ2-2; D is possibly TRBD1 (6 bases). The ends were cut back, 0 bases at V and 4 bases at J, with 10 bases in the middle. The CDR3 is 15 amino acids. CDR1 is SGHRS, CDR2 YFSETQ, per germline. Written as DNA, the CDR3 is TGCGCCAGCAGCTTGGAACAGGGCAGCACCGGGGAGCTGTTTTTT. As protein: CASSLEQGSTGELFF.

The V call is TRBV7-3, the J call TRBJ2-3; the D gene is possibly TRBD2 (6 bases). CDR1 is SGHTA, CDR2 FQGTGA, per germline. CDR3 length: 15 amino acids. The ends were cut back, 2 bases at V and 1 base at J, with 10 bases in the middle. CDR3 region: CASSLGRGRTDTQYF. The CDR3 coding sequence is TGTGCCAGCAGCTTAGGGCGGGGTCGCACAGATACGCAGTATTTT. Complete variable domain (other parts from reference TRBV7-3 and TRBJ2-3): GAGVSQTPSNKVTEKGKYVELRCDPISGHTALYWYRQSLGQGPEFLIYFQGTGAADDSGLPNDRFFAVRPEGSVSTLKIQRTERGDSAVYLCASSLGRGRTDTQYFGPGTRLTVL.

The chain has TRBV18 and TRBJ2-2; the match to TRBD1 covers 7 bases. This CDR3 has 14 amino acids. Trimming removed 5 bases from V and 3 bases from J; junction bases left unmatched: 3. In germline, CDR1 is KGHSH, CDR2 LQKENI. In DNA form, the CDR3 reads TGTGCCAGCTCAAAGGGGGCGGACACCGGGGAGCTGTTTTTT. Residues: CASSKGADTGELFF.

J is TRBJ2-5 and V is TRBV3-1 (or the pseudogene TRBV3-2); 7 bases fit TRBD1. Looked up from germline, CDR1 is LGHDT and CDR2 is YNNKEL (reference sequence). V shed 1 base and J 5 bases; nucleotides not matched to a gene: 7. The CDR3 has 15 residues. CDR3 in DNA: TGTGCCAGCAGCCAAGTACAAGGGGGCCAGGAGACCCAGTACTTC. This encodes CASSQVQGGQETQYF.

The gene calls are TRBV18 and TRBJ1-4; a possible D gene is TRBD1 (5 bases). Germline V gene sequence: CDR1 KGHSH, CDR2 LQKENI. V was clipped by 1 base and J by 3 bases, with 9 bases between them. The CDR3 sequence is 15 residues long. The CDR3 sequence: CASSPLQGANEKLFF. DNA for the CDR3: TGTGCCAGCTCACCACTCCAGGGTGCTAATGAAAAACTGTTTTTT.

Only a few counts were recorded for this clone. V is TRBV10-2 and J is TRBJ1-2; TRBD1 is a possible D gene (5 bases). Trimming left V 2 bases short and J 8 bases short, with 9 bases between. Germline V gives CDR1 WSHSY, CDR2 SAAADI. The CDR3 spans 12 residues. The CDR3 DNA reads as TGCGCCAGCAGTGAGATCCAGGGAGGCTACACCTTC. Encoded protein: CASSEIQGGYTF.

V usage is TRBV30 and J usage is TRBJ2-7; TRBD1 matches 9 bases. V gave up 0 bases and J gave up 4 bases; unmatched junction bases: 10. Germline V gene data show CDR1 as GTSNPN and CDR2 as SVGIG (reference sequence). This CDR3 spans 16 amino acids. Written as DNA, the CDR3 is TGTGCCTGGAGTGTTGGGAAGACAGGGGGAGGGTACGAGCAGTACTTC. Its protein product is CAWSVGKTGGGYEQYF.

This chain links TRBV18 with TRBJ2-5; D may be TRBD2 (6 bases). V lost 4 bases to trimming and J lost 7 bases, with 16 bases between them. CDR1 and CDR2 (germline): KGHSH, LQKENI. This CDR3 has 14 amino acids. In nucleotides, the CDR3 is TGTGCCAGCTCACTGCGGGGCGACGGGCGGACCCAGTACTTC. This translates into CASSLRGDGRTQYF. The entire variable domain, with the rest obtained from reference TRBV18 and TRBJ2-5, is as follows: NAGVMQNPRHLVRRRGQEARLRCSPMKGHSHVYWYRQLPEEGLKFMVYLQKENIIDESGMPKERFSAEFPKEGPSILRIQQVVRGDSAAYFCASSLRGDGRTQYFGPGTRLLVL.

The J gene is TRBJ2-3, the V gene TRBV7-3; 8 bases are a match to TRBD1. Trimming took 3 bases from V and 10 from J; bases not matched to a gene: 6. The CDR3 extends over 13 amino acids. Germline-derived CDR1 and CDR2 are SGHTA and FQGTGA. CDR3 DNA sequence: TGTGCCAGCAGCTTGGAACAGGGGGATCCGCAGTATTTT. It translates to CASSLEQGDPQYF. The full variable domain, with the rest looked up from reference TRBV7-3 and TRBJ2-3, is GAGVSQTPSNKVTEKGKYVELRCDPISGHTALYWYRQSLGQGPEFLIYFQGTGAADDSGLPNDRFFAVRPEGSVSTLKIQRTERGDSAVYLCASSLEQGDPQYFGPGTRLTVL.

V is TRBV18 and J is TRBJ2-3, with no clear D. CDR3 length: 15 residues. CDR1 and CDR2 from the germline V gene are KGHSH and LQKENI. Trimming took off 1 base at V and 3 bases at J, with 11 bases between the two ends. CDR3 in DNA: TGTGCCAGCTCACCACTTTCAGGCTGGACAGATACGCAGTATTTT. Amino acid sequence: CASSPLSGWTDTQYF.

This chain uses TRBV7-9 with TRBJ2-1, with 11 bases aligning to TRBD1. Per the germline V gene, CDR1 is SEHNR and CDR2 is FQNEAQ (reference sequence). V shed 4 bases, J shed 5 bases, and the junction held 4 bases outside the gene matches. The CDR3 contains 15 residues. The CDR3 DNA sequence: TGTGCCAGCAGCTCCCCGGGACAGGGGGACAATGAGCAGTTCTTC. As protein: CASSSPGQGDNEQFF.

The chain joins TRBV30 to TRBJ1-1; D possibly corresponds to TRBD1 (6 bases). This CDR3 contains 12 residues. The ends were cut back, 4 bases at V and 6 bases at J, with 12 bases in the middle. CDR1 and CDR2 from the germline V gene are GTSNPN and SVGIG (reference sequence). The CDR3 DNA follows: TGTGCCTGGACGCAGGGGATTGCTGAAGCTTTCTTT. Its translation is CAWTQGIAEAFF.

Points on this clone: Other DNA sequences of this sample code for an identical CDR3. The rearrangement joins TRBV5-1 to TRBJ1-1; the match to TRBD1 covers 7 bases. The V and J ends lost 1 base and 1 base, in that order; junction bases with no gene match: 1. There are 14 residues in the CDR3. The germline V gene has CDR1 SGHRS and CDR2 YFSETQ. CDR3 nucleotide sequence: TGCGCCAGCAGCTTGCAGGGGGGGAACACTGAAGCTTTCTTT. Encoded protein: CASSLQGGNTEAFF. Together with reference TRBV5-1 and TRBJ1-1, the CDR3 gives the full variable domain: KAGVTQTPRYLIKTRGQQVTLSCSPISGHRSVSWYQQTPGQGLQFLFEYFSETQRNKGNFPGRFSGRQFSNSRSEMNVSTLELGDSALYLCASSLQGGNTEAFFGQGTRLTVV.